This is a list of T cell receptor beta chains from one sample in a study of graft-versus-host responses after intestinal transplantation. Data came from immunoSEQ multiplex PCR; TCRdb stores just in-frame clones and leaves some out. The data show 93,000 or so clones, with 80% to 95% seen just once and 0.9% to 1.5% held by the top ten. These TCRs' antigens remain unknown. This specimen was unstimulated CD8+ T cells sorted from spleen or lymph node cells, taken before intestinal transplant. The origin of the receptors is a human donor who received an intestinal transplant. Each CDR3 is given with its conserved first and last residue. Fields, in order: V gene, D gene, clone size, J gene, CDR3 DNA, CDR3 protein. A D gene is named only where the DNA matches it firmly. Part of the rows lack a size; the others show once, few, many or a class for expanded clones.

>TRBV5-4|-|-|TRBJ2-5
TGTGCCAGCAGCTATACCGGCCAAAGTGAGACCCAGTACTTC
CASSYTGQSETQYF
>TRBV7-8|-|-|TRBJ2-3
TGTGCCAGCAGCCGAGAGTCTGGGCACCTCACAGATACGCAGTATTTT
CASSRESGHLTDTQYF
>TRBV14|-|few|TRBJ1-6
TGTGCCAGCAGCCATCGAGGGGGGGTCTATAATTCACCCCTCCACTTT
CASSHRGGVYNSPLHF
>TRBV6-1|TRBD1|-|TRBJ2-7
TGTGCCACCGCCGGGACAGTTTTCTACGAGCAGTACTTC
CATAGTVFYEQYF
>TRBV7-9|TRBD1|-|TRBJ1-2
TGTGCCAGCACCCTGGGGGAGGGGGCCGTTAATGGCTACACCTTC
CASTLGEGAVNGYTF
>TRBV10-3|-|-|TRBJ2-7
TGTGCCATCAGTAGAGGTGGGAGCGGTCACGAGCAGTACTTC
CAISRGGSGHEQYF
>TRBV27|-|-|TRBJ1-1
TGTGCCAGCAGTTTATACGTTGCGAGCACTGAAGCTTTCTTT
CASSLYVASTEAFF
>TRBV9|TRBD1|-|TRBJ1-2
TGTGCCAGCAGCGCGTCAGGGGGCTTAATCCTCTATGGCTACACCTTC
CASSASGGLILYGYTF
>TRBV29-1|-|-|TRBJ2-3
TGCAGCGCACAGAGCGGCTTGAGCACAGATACGCAGTATTTT
CSAQSGLSTDTQYF
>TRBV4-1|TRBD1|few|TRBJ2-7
TGCGCCAGCAGCCACGGGACAGAGAGCTCCTACGAGCAGTACTTC
CASSHGTESSYEQYF
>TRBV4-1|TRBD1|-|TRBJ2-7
TGCGCCAGCAGCCAAGATGGGGGACAGACGTACGAGCAGTACTTC
CASSQDGGQTYEQYF
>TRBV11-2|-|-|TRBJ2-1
TGTGCCAGCAGCCCTTTTACGGGGGGCCGGGATGAGCAGTTCTTC
CASSPFTGGRDEQFF
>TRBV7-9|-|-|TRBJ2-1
TGTGCCAGCATCGACGGGTATGGGGGGCCGAATTACAATGAGCAGTTCTTC
CASIDGYGGPNYNEQFF
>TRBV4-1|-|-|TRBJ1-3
TGCGCCAGCAGCCAAGACTTTGGACACTTAATCTCTGGAAACACCATATATTTT
CASSQDFGHLISGNTIYF
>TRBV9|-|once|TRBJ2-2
TGTGCCAGCAGCGTAGGGGGCGTGGGGGGCACCGGGGAGCTGTTTTTT
CASSVGGVGGTGELFF
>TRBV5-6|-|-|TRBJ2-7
TGTGCCAGCAGCTACAGGGTTTCCGAGCAGTACTTC
CASSYRVSEQYF
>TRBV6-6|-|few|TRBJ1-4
TGTGCCAGCAGTTACGTGACCGCAAATGAAAAACTGTTTTTT
CASSYVTANEKLFF
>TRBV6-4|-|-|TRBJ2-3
TGTGCCAGCAGTGACAGGGAAGATACGCAGTATTTT
CASSDREDTQYF
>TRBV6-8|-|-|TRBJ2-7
TGTGCCAGCACGGAGACGAACAGGCCCCAGTACTTC
CASTETNRPQYF
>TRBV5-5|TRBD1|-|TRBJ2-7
TGTGCCAGCAGCCCGACAGGGAGCTCCTACGAGCAGTACTTC
CASSPTGSSYEQYF
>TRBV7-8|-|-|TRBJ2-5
TGTGCCAGCAGCTTATCGGTGGGGAGATGGGCGACCCAGTACTTC
CASSLSVGRWATQYF
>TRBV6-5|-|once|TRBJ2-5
TGTGCCAGCAGCCCCTACTCGGGAGAGACCCAGTACTTC
CASSPYSGETQYF
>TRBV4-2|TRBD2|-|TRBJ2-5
TGTGCCAGCAGCCAGGTAGCGGGGGGGAAAGAGACCCAGTACTTC
CASSQVAGGKETQYF
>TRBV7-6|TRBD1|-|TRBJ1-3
TGTGCCAGCAGCTCGGGACAGGGGCTCTCTGGAAACACCATATATTTT
CASSSGQGLSGNTIYF
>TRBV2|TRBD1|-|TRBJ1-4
TGTGCCAGCAGGTCCGGGACAGGGGGTGAAAAACTGTTTTTT
CASRSGTGGEKLFF
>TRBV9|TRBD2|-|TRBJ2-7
TGTGCCAGCAGCTTGACTAGCGGGTCCTACGAGCAGTACTTC
CASSLTSGSYEQYF
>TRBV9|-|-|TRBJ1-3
TGTGCCAGCAGCGAGACCTCCCGAAACACCATATATTTT
CASSETSRNTIYF
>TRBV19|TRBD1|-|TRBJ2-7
TGTGCCAGTAGAAGGAGGACAGGGAGCTCCTACGAGCAGTACTTC
CASRRRTGSSYEQYF
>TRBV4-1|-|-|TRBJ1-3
TGCGCCAGCAGCCAAGGCCCAGGGACTGGAAACACCATATATTTT
CASSQGPGTGNTIYF
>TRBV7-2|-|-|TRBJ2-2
TGTGCCAGCAGCTTAGGGGTCGTCAACACCGGGGAGCTGTTTTTT
CASSLGVVNTGELFF
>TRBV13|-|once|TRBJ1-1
TGTGCCAGCGTTGGGGTGGGCACTGAAGCTTTCTTT
CASVGVGTEAFF
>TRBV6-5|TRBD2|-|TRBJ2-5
TGTGCCAGCAGTTACTTTTCAGCGGGGGCCCCAGAGACCCAGTACTTC
CASSYFSAGAPETQYF
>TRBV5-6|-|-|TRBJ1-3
TGTGCCAGCAGCTTGCGTTCCGTGGATACTGGAAACACCATATATTTT
CASSLRSVDTGNTIYF
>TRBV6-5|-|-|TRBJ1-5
TGTGCCAGCAGTTACGGCAGAAATCAGCCCCAGCATTTT
CASSYGRNQPQHF
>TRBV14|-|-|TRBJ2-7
TGTGCCAGCAGCCCCCGCGAAGGGGGCTCCTACGAGCAGTACTTC
CASSPREGGSYEQYF
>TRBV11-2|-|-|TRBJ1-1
TGTGCCAGCAGCTATACAGGGCCCTCCACTGAAGCTTTCTTT
CASSYTGPSTEAFF
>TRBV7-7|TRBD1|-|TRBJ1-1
TGTGCCAGCAGCTTAGGCAGGGGGCGGACTGAAGCTTTCTTT
CASSLGRGRTEAFF